The TCR beta chain described here comes from a study of CD8+ T cells in alopecia areata listed by TCRdb under 2018. At the level of the whole study: Treated patients were enrolled in an open-label pilot trial of oral tofacitinib, 5 to 10 mg twice daily, for moderate-to-severe alopecia areata. Tofacitinib was given for 6 to 18 months, followed by 6 months of follow-up off drug to assess delayed response and recurrence. On the human side, TCRbeta sequencing was run on scalp tissue and on sorted CD4+ and CD8+ peripheral blood T cells from healthy controls and from alopecia areata patients with either patchy or totalis/universalis disease. The SALT score, which quantifies the percentage of affected scalp surface area, was used to measure disease severity in treated patients. High-throughput TCRbeta sequencing was used to examine T cell clonal expansion in alopecia areata in both the C3H/HeJ mouse model and human patients. Tofacitinib-treated patients had biopsies at baseline and at 4 and 24 weeks of treatment, with a later scalp biopsy in several patients. Scalp clonality was compared across normal scalp (n=4), patchy alopecia areata scalp (n=8), and alopecia totalis/universalis scalp (n=8). Amplification of TCRbeta CDR3 regions was done by immunoSEQ multiplex PCR using 35 Vbeta forward primers and 13 Jbeta reverse primers. The RNA source kit depended on sample type: the PAXgene miRNA kit for fixed scalp, the miRNeasy kit for PBMCs, and the RNeasy kit for mouse skin. Broader findings and caveats from the paper: Compared with normal scalp, lesional scalp had higher clonality and more expanded CD8+ clones, particularly in alopecia totalis/universalis, a pattern that suggests antigenic drive. Resident alphabeta T cells in normal human skin are also sequenced, complicating scalp TCR repertoire analysis, unlike mouse skin dominated by gammadelta T cells. Tofacitinib significantly decreased scalp clonality and the number of expanded CD8+ clones among the top 100 scalp clones. Many expanded lesional clones were found to persist in scalp and blood during tofacitinib treatment, and relapse after treatment cessation may be partly explained by this persistence. Shared TCR sequences between patients were less evident than in mice, which may be partly attributable to HLA diversity in the patient population. Because the treated cohort was small and had just a single nonresponder, larger studies are needed to establish links between baseline CD8+ expansion and response.

The treatment or condition label corresponds to: oral pan-JAK inhibitor, 5-10 mg twice daily. Lesional scalp punch biopsies and peripheral blood were collected from alopecia areata patients. PBMCs were separated by density centrifugation and stained for CD3, CD4 and CD8, after which CD4+ and CD8+ T cells were sorted on a FACSAria. Details on this clone: Its antigen is currently not known. Per-base quality was not reported, and no clone a single base away is much larger than it.

The library was generated by the immunoSEQ multiplex PCR assay. For TCR sequencing, RNA was extracted from every sample and reverse transcribed into cDNA to serve as template. First-strand cDNA was synthesized using SuperScript III with a 2:1 mix of oligo-dT and random hexamers. A synthetic immune receptor repertoire was used to measure amplification bias, and any remaining bias was corrected computationally. The authors' pipeline ran thus. After raw reads were preprocessed to remove errors, the CDR3 was defined following IMGT conventions as running from the conserved cysteine to phenylalanine. Clonality was computed as 1 minus the Shannon entropy, with the entropy normalized by log2 of the number of productive unique TCRs. CD4 or CD8 identity of scalp clones was inferred by cross-referencing scalp TCRbeta sequences with sorted blood CD4 and CD8 repertoires. Held by TCRdb, this immuneACCESS table contains in-frame sequences only and omits some clones. Under half of the omission traces to an unresolved V gene where checked; the cause of the rest is unknown. V, J and clone size were drawn from that table, and D and trimming were deduced from the DNA. The sample table contains approximately 180,000 clones; only one count was recorded for about 54% of them. The leading ten clones occupy 15% to 20% of the sample.

The material sequenced was CD4+ T cells sorted from blood, taken at approximately week 56, from a patient treated with tofacitinib. This TCR derives from a human donor with alopecia areata.

CDR3 protein: CASSFDGEQFF. The DNA reads TGCGCCAGCAGCTTCGACGGTGAGCAGTTCTTC. The sequence joins TRBV5-1 to TRBJ2-1; no confident D gene assignment can be made. Trimming removed 2 bases from V and 9 bases from J, leaving 6 bases between the germline ends. Taken from the germline V gene, the CDR1 and CDR2 loops are SGHRS and YFSETQ. From cysteine to phenylalanine, the CDR3 is 11 amino acids long. Left in the record is the CDR3 DNA by itself, 33 bases read in frame from the first base.